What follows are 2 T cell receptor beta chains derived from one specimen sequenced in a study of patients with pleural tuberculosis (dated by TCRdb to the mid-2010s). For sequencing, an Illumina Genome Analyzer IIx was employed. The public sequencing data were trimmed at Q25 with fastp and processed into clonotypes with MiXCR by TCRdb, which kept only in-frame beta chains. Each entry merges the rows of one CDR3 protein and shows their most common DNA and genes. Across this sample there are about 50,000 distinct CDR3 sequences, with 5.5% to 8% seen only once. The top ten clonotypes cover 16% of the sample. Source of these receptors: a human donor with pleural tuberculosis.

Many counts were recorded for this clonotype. In nucleotides, the CDR3 is TGTGCCAGCAGCTGGACAGGGCAACAGCCCCAGCATTTT. This translates into CASSWTGQQPQHF. The chain recombines TRBV2 with TRBJ1-5, with 8 bases identical to TRBD1. The germline gives CDR1 SNHLY, CDR2 FYNNEI. The V gene end was trimmed by 6 bases and the J gene end by 7 bases; junction bases not matched to a gene: 5. The CDR3 consists of 13 residues.

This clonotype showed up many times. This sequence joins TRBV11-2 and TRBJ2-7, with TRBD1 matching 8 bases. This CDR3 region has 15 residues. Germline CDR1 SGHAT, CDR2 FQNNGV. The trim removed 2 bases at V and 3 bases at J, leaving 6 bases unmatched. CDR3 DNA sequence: TGTGCCAGCAGCTTATTGCCAGGGGGCAACTACGAGCAGTACTTC. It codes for CASSLLPGGNYEQYF.